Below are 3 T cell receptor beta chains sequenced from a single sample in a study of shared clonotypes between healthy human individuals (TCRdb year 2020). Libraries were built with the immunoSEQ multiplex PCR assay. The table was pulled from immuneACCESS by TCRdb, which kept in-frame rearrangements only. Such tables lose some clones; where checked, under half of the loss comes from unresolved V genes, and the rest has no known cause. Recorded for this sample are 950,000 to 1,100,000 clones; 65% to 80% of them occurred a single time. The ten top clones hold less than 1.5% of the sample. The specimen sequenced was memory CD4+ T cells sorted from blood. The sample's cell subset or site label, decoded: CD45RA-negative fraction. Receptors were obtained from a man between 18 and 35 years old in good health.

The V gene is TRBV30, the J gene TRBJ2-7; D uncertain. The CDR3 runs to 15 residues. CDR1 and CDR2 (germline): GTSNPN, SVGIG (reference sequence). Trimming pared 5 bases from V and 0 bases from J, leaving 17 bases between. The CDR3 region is CAWSAPHRTSYEQYF. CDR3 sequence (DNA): TGTGCCTGGTCTGCACCACACCGTACCTCCTACGAGCAGTACTTC.

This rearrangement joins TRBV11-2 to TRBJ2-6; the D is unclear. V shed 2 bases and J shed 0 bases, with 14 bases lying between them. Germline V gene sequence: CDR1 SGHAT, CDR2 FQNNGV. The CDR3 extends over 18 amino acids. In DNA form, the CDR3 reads TGTGCCAGCAGCTTAAGATGGACGGCCAGCTCTGGGGCCAACGTCCTGACTTTC. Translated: CASSLRWTASSGANVLTF.

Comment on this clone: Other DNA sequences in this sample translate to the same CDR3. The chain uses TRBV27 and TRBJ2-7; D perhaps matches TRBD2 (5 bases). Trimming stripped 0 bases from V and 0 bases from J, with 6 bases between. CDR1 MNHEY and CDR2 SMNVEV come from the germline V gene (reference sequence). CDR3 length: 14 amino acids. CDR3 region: CASSLSRDSYEQYF. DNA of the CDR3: TGTGCCAGCAGTTTATCCCGGGACTCCTACGAGCAGTACTTC.